The present T cell receptor beta chain was sequenced within a study of vaccination and CD4 T cells after COVID-19. V lost 5 bases and J lost 1, with 8 bases in between. Per the germline V gene, CDR1 is MNHEY and CDR2 is SVGEGT. The CDR3 runs to 13 residues. The treatment is: approximately 11-day PBMC culture with coronavirus spike peptide pools or control peptides (ViraFEST assay). Findings and limits, study-wide: Within convalescent individuals, 304 out of 307 vaccine-specific clones proved to be spike mono-reactive.

Regarding this clonotype: What it binds is unknown.

Once obtained from cultured CD4+ T cells, the DNA was sequenced using the Oncomine TCR Beta short-read assay. One entry per CDR3 protein results from TCRdb running MiXCR on the PCR reads. This table holds 5,500 to 7,000 distinct CDR3 sequences, roughly 18% found once. This sequence joins TRBV6-2 or TRBV6-3 and TRBJ1-1; the D is unclear. This TCR derives from a human donor who had recovered from COVID-19. Specimen: CD4+ T cells from blood, cultured in vitro. Here the CDR3 reads CASSPWTNTEAFF. The DNA for the CDR3 is TGTGCCAGCAGTCCCTGGACGAACACTGAAGCTTTCTTT.